One and the same sample provided the 9 T cell receptor beta chains below, sequenced in a study of CD8+CD57+ T cells in acquired aplastic anemia. The template for TCR beta VDJ and CDR3 sequence profiling was genomic DNA. From the reads, TCRdb called clonotypes with MiXCR, one entry per CDR3 protein. The sample carries hundreds of thousands of distinct CDR3 sequences, around 30% recorded once. All sequencing subjects had displayed CD8+CD57+ cell expansion on flow cytometry. Sequenced input: sorted CD4+, CD8+, or CD8+CD57+ T cells (not recorded which) from PBMCs. These receptors all stem from a human donor with aplastic anemia.

This chain links TRBV5-1 with TRBJ2-5; D not certain. V lost 3 bases and J lost 5, with 11 bases in between. This CDR3 contains 13 residues. Per germline, CDR1 SGHRS and CDR2 YFSETQ. CDR3 bases: TGCGCCAGCAGCTGGAACACCAGGGAGACCCAGTACTTC. This encodes CASSWNTRETQYF.

The CDR3 sequence: CASSEWWQAEAFF. The DNA of the CDR3 is TGTGCCAGCAGTGAGTGGTGGCAGGCAGAAGCTTTCTTT. The rearrangement uses TRBV2 and TRBJ1-1, with D hard to call. From germline, CDR1 is SNHLY and CDR2 FYNNEI. The CDR3 runs 13 residues. V was shortened by 3 bases and J by 8 bases, with 13 bases between the two germline ends.

The CDR3 here is CASSLGRGSGANVLTF. CDR3 DNA sequence: TGTGCCAGCAGCTTAGGTCGCGGTTCTGGGGCCAACGTCCTGACTTTC. This chain uses TRBV11-2 with TRBJ2-6; D unclear. V was pared by 1 base and J by 1 base, with 8 bases between. The CDR3 is made up of 16 amino acids. The germline V gene encodes CDR1 SGHAT and CDR2 FQNNGV.

The sample holds a few counts of this clonotype. The rearrangement uses TRBV6-1 and TRBJ2-7; 12 bases agree with TRBD2. CDR1 is MNHNS and CDR2 is SASEGT in the germline V gene. This CDR3 comprises 17 residues. The J segment lost 1 base and the V segment lost 6 bases, leaving 10 bases of the junction unmatched. The CDR3 DNA follows: TGTGCCAGCAGCCCCCCTAGACTAGCGGGAGCATCCTACGAGCAGTACTTC. Translation: CASSPPRLAGASYEQYF.

This clonotype showed up just a few times. The chain recombines TRBV3-1 with TRBJ1-2, with a weak D call TRBD1 (5 bases). The CDR3 contains 15 residues. Trimming took off 0 bases at V and 4 bases at J, with 12 bases between the two ends. Per germline, CDR1 LGHDT and CDR2 YNNKEL (reference sequence). The CDR3 coding sequence is TGTGCCAGCAGCCAAGATCACGGGGGGGGCTATGGCTACACCTTC. This codes for CASSQDHGGGYGYTF.

Note on this clonotype: This sequence may be a read error, since a much larger clone differs from it by one base. The chain combines TRBV19 with TRBJ2-6; D unresolved. The CDR3 spans 15 residues. Per germline, CDR1 LNHDA and CDR2 SQIVND (reference sequence). V was cut by 8 bases and J by 0 bases, with 11 bases left in between. CDR3 bases: TGTGCCAGTGGCACCAAGAGCTCTGGGGCCAACGTCCTGACTTTC. Translating it yields CASGTKSSGANVLTF. The complete variable domain, with remaining parts taken from reference TRBV19 and TRBJ2-6, reads DGGITQSPKYLFRKEGQNVTLSCEQNLNHDAMYWYRQDPGQGLRLIYYSQIVNDFQKGDIAEGYSVSREKKESFPLTVTSAQKNPTAFYLCASGTKSSGANVLTFGAGSRLTVL.

The genes are TRBV19 and TRBJ2-3; TRBD2 matches 8 bases. Per germline, CDR1 LNHDA and CDR2 SQIVND (reference sequence). CDR3 length: 16 residues. The ends lost 3 bases at V and 1 base at J; junction bases unmatched: 6. In DNA, the CDR3 is TGTGCCAGTAGTATGCTAGCGGGCGGCGGCACAGATACGCAGTATTTT. Translating gives CASSMLAGGGTDTQYF.

J is TRBJ1-3 and V is TRBV2, with D maybe TRBD1 (5 bases). Germline CDR1 reads SNHLY; CDR2 reads FYNNEI. The CDR3 is 14 residues long. Trimming left V 4 bases short and J 2 bases short, with 9 bases between. CDR3 coding DNA: TGTGCCAGCAGTGGTGCAGGGCCTGGAAACACCATATATTTT. Protein sequence: CASSGAGPGNTIYF.

This clonotype came up many times. The V and J genes are TRBV14 and TRBJ2-7; no reliable D call. Trimming cost V 1 base and J 8 bases, with 9 bases left between them. This CDR3 has 12 amino acids. Germline assignment: CDR1 SGHDN and CDR2 FVKESK. In DNA form, the CDR3 reads TGTGCCAGCAGCCAAGGTCTGCACAAGCAGTACTTC. Protein product: CASSQGLHKQYF.